This T cell receptor beta chain stems from a study of technical replicates of blood from a few donors. The data were produced by immunoSEQ multiplex PCR, yet TCRdb's version contains in-frame clones alone and is incomplete. The sample has roughly 50,000 clones, 93% seen once. J was trimmed by 4 bases and V by 4 bases; bases with no gene match: 7. The CDR3 runs 15 residues. Per germline, CDR1 PRHDT and CDR2 FYEKMQ (reference sequence). In its sample, this clone was seen once. The chain uses TRBV13 and TRBJ2-3; 8 positions match TRBD2. Material: PBMCs. This clonotype was obtained from a human donor in good health. Some clones in this sample may be carry-over from other donors' samples. Here the CDR3 DNA reads TGTGCCAGCAGCTCGGGGGGGGGAGGAGCAGATACGCAGTATTTT. Translation: CASSSGGGGADTQYF.